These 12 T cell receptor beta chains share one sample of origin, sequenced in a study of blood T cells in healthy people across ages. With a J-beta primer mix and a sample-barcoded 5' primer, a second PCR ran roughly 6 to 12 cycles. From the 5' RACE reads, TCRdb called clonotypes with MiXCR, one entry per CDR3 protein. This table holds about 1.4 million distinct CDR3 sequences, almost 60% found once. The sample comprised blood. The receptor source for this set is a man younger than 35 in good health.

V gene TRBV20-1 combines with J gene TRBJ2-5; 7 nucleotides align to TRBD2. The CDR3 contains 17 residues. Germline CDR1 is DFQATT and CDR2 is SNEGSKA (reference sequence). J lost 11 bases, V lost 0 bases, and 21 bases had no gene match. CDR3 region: CSARDLGGSRSGVEQYF. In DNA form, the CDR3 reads TGCAGTGCTAGAGATCTGGGCGGGAGCCGTAGCGGAGTAGAGCAGTACTTC.

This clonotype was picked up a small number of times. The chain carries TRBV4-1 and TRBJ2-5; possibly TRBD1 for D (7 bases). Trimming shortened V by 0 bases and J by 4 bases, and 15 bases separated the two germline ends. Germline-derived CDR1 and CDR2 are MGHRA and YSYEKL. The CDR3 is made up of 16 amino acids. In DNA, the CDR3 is TGCGCCAGCAGCCAAGACAGCAGGGGGGTGACAGAGACCCAGTACTTC. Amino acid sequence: CASSQDSRGVTETQYF.

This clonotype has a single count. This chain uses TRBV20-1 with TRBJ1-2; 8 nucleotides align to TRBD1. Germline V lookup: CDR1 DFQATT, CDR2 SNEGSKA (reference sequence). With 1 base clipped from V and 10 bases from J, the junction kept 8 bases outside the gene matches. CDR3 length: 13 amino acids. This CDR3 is CSARGSTGALYTF. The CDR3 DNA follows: TGCAGTGCTAGAGGGTCGACAGGGGCTCTCTACACCTTC.

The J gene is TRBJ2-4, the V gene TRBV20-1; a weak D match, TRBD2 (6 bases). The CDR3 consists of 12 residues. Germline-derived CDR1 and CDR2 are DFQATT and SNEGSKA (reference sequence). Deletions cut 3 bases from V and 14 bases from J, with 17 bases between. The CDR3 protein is CSASRRFREEYF. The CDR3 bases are TGCAGTGCTAGCCGCCGATTCAGGGAGGAGTACTTC.

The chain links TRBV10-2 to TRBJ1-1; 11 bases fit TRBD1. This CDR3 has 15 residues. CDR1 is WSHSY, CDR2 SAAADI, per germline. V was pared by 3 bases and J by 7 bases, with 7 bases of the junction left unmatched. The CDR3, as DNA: TGCGCCAGCAGTGACCGGACAGGGGGCCTCTATGAAGCTTTCTTT. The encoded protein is CASSDRTGGLYEAFF.

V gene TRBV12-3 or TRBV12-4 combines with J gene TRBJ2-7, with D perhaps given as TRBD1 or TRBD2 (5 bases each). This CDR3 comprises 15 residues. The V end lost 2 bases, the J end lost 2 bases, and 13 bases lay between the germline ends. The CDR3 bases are TGTGCCAGCAGTTTAACGGGACCGCCGACCTACGAGCAGTACTTC. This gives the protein CASSLTGPPTYEQYF.

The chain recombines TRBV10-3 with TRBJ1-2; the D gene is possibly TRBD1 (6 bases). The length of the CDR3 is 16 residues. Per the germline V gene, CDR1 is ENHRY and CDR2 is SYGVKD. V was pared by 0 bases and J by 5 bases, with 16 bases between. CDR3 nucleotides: TGTGCCATCAGTGAGTCCACAACAGGGATTCCTTATGGCTACACCTTC. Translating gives CAISESTTGIPYGYTF.

The CDR3, as DNA: TGTGCCAGCAGGGACAACTCCGGGACTTCCTACAATGAGCAGTTCTTC. It yields the protein CASRDNSGTSYNEQFF. V gene TRBV12-3 or TRBV12-4 combines with J gene TRBJ2-1, with D tentatively TRBD2 (6 bases). CDR3 length equals 16 residues. Trimming shortened V by 6 bases and J by 1 base, and 16 bases separated the two germline ends.

The CDR3 DNA sequence: TGTGCCAGCAGCCCTCCCCGGACAGGCCCTGAACGCCCTAATGAAAAACTGTTTTTT. Its translation is CASSPPRTGPERPNEKLFF. The chain couples TRBV7-9 to TRBJ1-4; 7 bases align to TRBD1. This CDR3 comprises 19 residues. The ends lost 5 bases at V and 3 bases at J; junction bases unmatched: 18. The germline V gene encodes CDR1 SEHNR and CDR2 FQNEAQ (reference sequence).

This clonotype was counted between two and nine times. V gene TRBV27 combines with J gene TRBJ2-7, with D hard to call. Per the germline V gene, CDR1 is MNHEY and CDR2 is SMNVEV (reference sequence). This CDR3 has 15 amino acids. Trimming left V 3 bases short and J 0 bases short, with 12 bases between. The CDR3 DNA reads TGTGCCAGCAGTTTCGGCGGAACGAGCTCCTACGAGCAGTACTTC. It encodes CASSFGGTSSYEQYF.

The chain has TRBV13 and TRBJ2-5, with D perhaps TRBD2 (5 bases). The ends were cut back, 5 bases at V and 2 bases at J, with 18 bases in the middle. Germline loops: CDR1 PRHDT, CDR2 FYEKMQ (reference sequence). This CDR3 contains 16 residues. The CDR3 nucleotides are TGTGCCAGCAGCCGAAAAAAAGGACTGGCACAAGAGACCCAGTACTTC. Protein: CASSRKKGLAQETQYF. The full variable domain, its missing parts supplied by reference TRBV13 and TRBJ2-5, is AAGVIQSPRHLIKEKRETATLKCYPIPRHDTVYWYQQGPGQDPQFLISFYEKMQSDKGSIPDRFSAQQFSDYHSELNMSSLELGDSALYFCASSRKKGLAQETQYFGPGTRLLVL.

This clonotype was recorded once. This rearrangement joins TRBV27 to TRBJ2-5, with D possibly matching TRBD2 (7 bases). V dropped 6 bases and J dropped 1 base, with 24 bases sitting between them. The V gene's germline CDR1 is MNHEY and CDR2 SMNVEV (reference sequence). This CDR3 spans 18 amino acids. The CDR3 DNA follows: TGTGCCAGCAGCATTTCGGGGGCCGGCGGGGGAACCCAAGAGACCCAGTACTTC. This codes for CASSISGAGGGTQETQYF.